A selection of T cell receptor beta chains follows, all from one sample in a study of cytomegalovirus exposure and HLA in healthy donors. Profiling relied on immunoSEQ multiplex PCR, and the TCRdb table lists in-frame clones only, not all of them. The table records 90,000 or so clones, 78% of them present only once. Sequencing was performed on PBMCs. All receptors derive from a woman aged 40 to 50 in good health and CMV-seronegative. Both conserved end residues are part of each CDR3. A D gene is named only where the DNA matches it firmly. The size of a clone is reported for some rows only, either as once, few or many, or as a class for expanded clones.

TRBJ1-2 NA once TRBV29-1 CSVIADYGYTF TGCAGCGTTATCGCGGACTATGGCTACACCTTC
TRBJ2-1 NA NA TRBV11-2 CASSAETRSILNEQFF TGTGCCAGCAGCGCCGAGACTAGATCGATTCTCAATGAGCAGTTCTTC
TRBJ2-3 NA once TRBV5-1 CASSLSEGGLTDTQYF TGCGCCAGCAGCTTGTCTGAGGGAGGACTCACAGATACGCAGTATTTT
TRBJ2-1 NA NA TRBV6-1 CASKAESSYNEQFF TGTGCCAGCAAAGCGGAGAGCTCCTACAATGAGCAGTTCTTC
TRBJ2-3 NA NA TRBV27 CASSFRTGNTDTQYF TGTGCCAGCAGTTTCAGAACAGGGAACACAGATACGCAGTATTTT
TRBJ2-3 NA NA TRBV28 CASSPDRLFTDTQYF TGTGCCAGCAGTCCCGACAGGCTCTTCACAGATACGCAGTATTTT
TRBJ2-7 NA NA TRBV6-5 CASKAGHTYEQYF TGTGCCAGCAAGGCGGGGCACACTTACGAGCAGTACTTC
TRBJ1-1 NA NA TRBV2 CASERDGGAARNTEAFF TGTGCCAGTGAACGGGATGGGGGGGCAGCACGCAACACTGAAGCTTTCTTT
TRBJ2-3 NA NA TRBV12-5 CASGLGQVPTDTQYF TGTGCTAGTGGTTTAGGTCAGGTCCCCACAGATACGCAGTATTTT
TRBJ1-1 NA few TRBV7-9 CASSLVGGNTEAFF TGTGCCAGCAGCTTAGTGGGGGGGAACACTGAAGCTTTCTTT
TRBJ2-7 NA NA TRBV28 CASSYTDQADEQYF TGTGCCAGCAGCTATACAGACCAAGCGGACGAGCAGTACTTC
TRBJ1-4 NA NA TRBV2 CASSERQLNEKLFF TGTGCCAGCAGTGAACGACAGCTTAATGAAAAACTGTTTTTT
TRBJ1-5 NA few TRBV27 CASSTGLQPQHF TGTGCCAGCAGTACCGGGTTGCAGCCCCAGCATTTT
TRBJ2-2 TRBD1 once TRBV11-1 CASSLRQGRTGELFF TGTGCCAGCAGCTTAAGACAGGGGAGGACCGGGGAGCTGTTTTTT
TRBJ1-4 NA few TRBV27 CASSLYQGNKLFF TGTGCCAGCAGTTTATATCAGGGGAATAAACTGTTTTTT
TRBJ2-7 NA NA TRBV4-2 CASSQGAGFNDEQYF TGTGCCAGCAGCCAAGGGGCAGGGTTTAACGATGAGCAGTACTTC
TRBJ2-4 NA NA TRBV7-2 CASSLDRLLAKNIQYF TGTGCCAGCAGCCTAGACAGGCTTCTAGCCAAAAACATTCAGTACTTC
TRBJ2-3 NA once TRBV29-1 CSVDASERTDTQYF TGCAGCGTTGATGCTAGCGAACGCACAGATACGCAGTATTTT
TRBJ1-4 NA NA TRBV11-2 CASSSPGGVGEKLFF TGTGCCAGCAGCTCCCCGGGGGGGGTCGGGGAAAAACTGTTTTTT
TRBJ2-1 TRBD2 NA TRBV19 CASSSLAGWYNEQFF TGTGCCAGTAGTTCCTTAGCGGGGTGGTACAATGAGCAGTTCTTC
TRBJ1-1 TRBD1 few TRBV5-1 CASSVGTGDGGTEAFF TGCGCCAGCAGCGTTGGGACAGGGGATGGGGGCACTGAAGCTTTCTTT
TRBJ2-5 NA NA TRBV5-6 CASSLGGRETQYF TGTGCCAGCAGCTTGGGCGGTCGGGAGACCCAGTACTTC
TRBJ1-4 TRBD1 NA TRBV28 CASSFSLTGDEKLFF TGTGCCAGCAGTTTTTCCCTGACAGGGGATGAAAAACTGTTTTTT
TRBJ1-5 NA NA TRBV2 CASSGMRGGGGNQPQHF TGTGCCAGCAGTGGGATGAGGGGGGGAGGGGGCAATCAGCCCCAGCATTTT
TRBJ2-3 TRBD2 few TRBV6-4 CASSDSAGDPTDTQYF TGTGCCAGCAGTGACTCAGCGGGAGACCCCACAGATACGCAGTATTTT
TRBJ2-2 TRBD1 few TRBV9 CASSPQPGQRAGELFF TGTGCCAGCAGCCCCCAGCCGGGACAGAGGGCCGGGGAGCTGTTTTTT
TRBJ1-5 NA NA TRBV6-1 CGSGDKPRSQPQHF TGTGGGAGCGGGGACAAGCCCCGGTCTCAGCCCCAGCATTTT
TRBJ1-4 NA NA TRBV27 CASSLSGRGGRKLFF TGTGCCAGCAGTTTAAGTGGCAGGGGTGGAAGAAAACTGTTTTTT